The clone carrying this TCR beta chain was recorded only once. This sample stems from a study of blood T cell repertoires in COVID-19. The overall study: Both acute and convalescent COVID-19 samples were obtained from the United States, Italy and Spain. PBMCs, B-cell-depleted T cells, or T cells provided the cDNA or gDNA that made up the material.

The V and J ends lost 4 bases and 0 bases respectively, with 7 bases between them. There are 13 residues in the CDR3. CDR1 and CDR2 from the germline V gene are SQVTM and ANQGSEA. Source study methods: Using reference gene primer amplification, nucleated cell counts were estimated. Measured with immunoSEQ multiplex PCR; TCRdb has only the in-frame clones, and not every one. Clone size and the V and J calls come from that table; the DNA yielded D and trimming. This sample has fewer than 250,000 clones, with about 89% found just once. The receptor comes from a man aged 60 to 75 who had recovered from COVID-19. Source material: peripheral blood. This rearrangement joins TRBV29-1 to TRBJ1-5; D is unresolved. The CDR3 region has the DNA TGCAGCGTTGGGGAGAATAGCAATCAGCCCCAGCATTTT. It specifies CSVGENSNQPQHF. Looking up the rest from reference TRBV29-1 and TRBJ1-5 gives the full variable domain: SAVISQKPSRDICQRGTSLTIQCQVDSQVTMMFWYRQQPGQSLTLIATANQGSEATYESGFVIDKFPISRPNLTFSTLTVSNMSPEDSSIYLCSVGENSNQPQHFGDGTRLSIL.